Presented here are 5 T cell receptor beta chains from one specimen sequenced in a study of blood T cell repertoires in COVID-19. Data came from immunoSEQ multiplex PCR; TCRdb stores just in-frame clones and leaves some out. Of some 250,000 clones listed, 70% to 90% are singletons. Sequenced sample: PBMCs or T cells enriched from blood (not recorded which). These receptors came from a woman in her forties or fifties who had recovered from COVID-19.

This sequence joins TRBV7-9 and TRBJ1-2, with 8 bases lining up with TRBD1. CDR3 length: 15 amino acids. From germline, CDR1 is SEHNR and CDR2 FQNEAQ (reference sequence). V lost 0 bases, J lost 7 bases, and 7 bases stayed unmatched. Here the CDR3 reads CASSLALTGVGGYTF. CDR3 coding DNA: TGTGCCAGCAGCTTAGCCCTGACAGGGGTAGGTGGCTACACCTTC.

The gene calls are TRBV12-3 or TRBV12-4 and TRBJ2-1; D gene unclear. V was clipped by 2 bases and J by 0 bases, with 2 bases between them. The CDR3 spans 13 residues. This CDR3 reads CASSLYSYNEQFF. CDR3 bases: TGTGCCAGCAGTTTATACTCCTACAATGAGCAGTTCTTC.

This clone was seen ten or more times. The chain uses TRBV4-1 and TRBJ2-1, with 7 nucleotides matching TRBD1. Trimming took 2 bases from V and 2 from J; bases not matched to a gene: 9. This CDR3 contains 17 residues. Germline lookup yields CDR1 MGHRA and CDR2 YSYEKL. CDR3 region: CASSQSYETGTYNEQFF. The CDR3, as DNA: TGCGCCAGCAGCCAATCCTACGAGACAGGGACCTACAATGAGCAGTTCTTC.

The V and J genes are TRBV9 and TRBJ2-1; tentatively, D is TRBD1 (5 bases). Germline V lookup: CDR1 SGDLS, CDR2 YYNGEE. Trimming shortened V by 0 bases and J by 12 bases, and 16 bases separated the two germline ends. CDR3 length: 14 residues. The DNA for the CDR3 is TGTGCCAGCAGCGTAGTAGGGGCGCCGAGTGGGCAGTTCTTC. Its protein is CASSVVGAPSGQFF.

The chain is built from TRBV7-9 and TRBJ2-7; 7 bases line up with TRBD2. Germline CDR1 reads SEHNR; CDR2 reads FQNEAQ (reference sequence). After removal of 2 bases from V and 2 bases from J, the junction contained 9 bases not matched to a gene. The CDR3 runs to 16 residues. This chain's CDR3 is CASSLSAGVTPYEQYF. The CDR3 DNA follows: TGTGCCAGCAGCTTATCGGCGGGAGTTACCCCCTACGAGCAGTACTTC.